These 27 T cell receptor beta chains came from one sample sequenced in a study of blood T cell repertoires in COVID-19. TCRdb's copy holds only in-frame clones and misses some; the assay was immunoSEQ multiplex PCR. The data show some 80,000 clones, around 82% seen once. The sequencing sample was made of peripheral blood. The receptors stem from a human donor in a cohort sampled during active COVID-19.

This clone has only one observation. The J gene is TRBJ1-4, the V gene TRBV18; 8 bases are a match to TRBD1. Unmatched junction bases numbered 11, after V lost 4 bases and J lost 4 bases. This CDR3 is 17 amino acids long. Germline V gene lookup returns CDR1 KGHSH and CDR2 LQKENI. CDR3 nucleotides: TGTGCCAGCTCACGAGACCCCGGGACAGGCTATAATGAAAAACTGTTTTTT. It yields the protein CASSRDPGTGYNEKLFF.

V is TRBV5-1 and J is TRBJ2-7; 8 nucleotides match TRBD2. CDR3 length: 15 residues. J lost 3 bases, V lost 4 bases, and 9 bases had no gene match. Per germline, CDR1 SGHRS and CDR2 YFSETQ. The DNA of the CDR3 is TGCGCCAGCAGCAAGAATAGCGGGGACCTCTACGAGCAGTACTTC. Encoded protein: CASSKNSGDLYEQYF.

The CDR3 DNA follows: TGTGCCAGTATAGGCCAGGGCTGGGCTGAGCAGTTCTTC. Amino acids: CASIGQGWAEQFF. This chain joins TRBV19 and TRBJ2-1; the D gene is possibly TRBD1 (5 bases). Trimming took off 7 bases at V and 9 bases at J, with 16 bases between the two ends. The CDR3 totals 13 residues. Germline V CDR1 and CDR2: LNHDA, SQIVND (reference sequence). The complete variable domain, with remaining parts taken from reference TRBV19 and TRBJ2-1, reads DGGITQSPKYLFRKEGQNVTLSCEQNLNHDAMYWYRQDPGQGLRLIYYSQIVNDFQKGDIAEGYSVSREKKESFPLTVTSAQKNPTAFYLCASIGQGWAEQFFGPGTRLTVL.

The gene calls are TRBV7-2 and TRBJ1-1; 8 bases are shared with TRBD1. The ends lost 3 bases at V and 1 base at J; junction bases unmatched: 4. CDR3 length: 15 residues. Looked up from germline, CDR1 is SGHTA and CDR2 is FQGNSA. In DNA, the CDR3 is TGTGCCAGCAGCTTTTACAGGGGGTCGAACACTGAAGCTTTCTTT. Translating it yields CASSFYRGSNTEAFF.

The CDR3 sequence is CASSTPDRTYEQYF. The CDR3 nucleotides read TGTGCCAGCAGCACGCCGGACAGGACTTACGAGCAGTACTTC. The chain recombines TRBV7-2 with TRBJ2-7; 7 bases map to TRBD1. The CDR3 is 14 amino acids. Trimming removed 5 bases from V and 4 bases from J; junction bases left unmatched: 8. Germline V gene data show CDR1 as SGHTA and CDR2 as FQGNSA.

The chain employs TRBV4-1 and TRBJ1-2; no reliable D call. The CDR3 spans 16 residues. Trimming pared 1 base from V and 8 bases from J, leaving 20 bases between. The germline V gene has CDR1 MGHRA and CDR2 YSYEKL. CDR3 nucleotide sequence: TGCGCCAGCAGCCAAGGAGGTATAGTTTTTTTTGAGGGCTACACCTTC. This encodes CASSQGGIVFFEGYTF.

This chain uses TRBV5-5 with TRBJ1-4; 7 bases fit TRBD1. Trimming cost V 1 base and J 3 bases; bases outside gene matches: 0. The CDR3 has 14 amino acids. Germline CDR1 and CDR2: SGHKS and YYEKEE (reference sequence). In nucleotides, the CDR3 is TGTGCCAGCAGCTTGACAGGGGCTAATGAAAAACTGTTTTTT. Translating gives CASSLTGANEKLFF.

This clone was counted once. The V call is TRBV5-6, the J call TRBJ2-7; D possibly corresponds to TRBD1 (5 bases). V lost 5 bases and J 3 bases, leaving 24 bases between the germline ends. The CDR3 covers 17 residues. Germline CDR1 reads SGHDT; CDR2 reads YYEEEE. The CDR3 DNA is TGTGCCAGCAGTTACAGAGAGGTGGGGCACCTCCTCTACGAGCAGTACTTC. This encodes CASSYREVGHLLYEQYF.

The gene calls are TRBV7-8 and TRBJ2-4; no clear D gene. The V gene's germline CDR1 is SGHVS and CDR2 FQNEAQ. This CDR3 region has 17 residues. V lost 2 bases and J 2 bases, leaving 16 bases between the germline ends. This CDR3 reads CASSLNPWASTKNIQYF. CDR3 sequence (DNA): TGTGCCAGCAGCTTAAACCCATGGGCTTCAACCAAAAACATTCAGTACTTC.

The rearrangement uses TRBV4-3 and TRBJ2-2; perhaps TRBD1 as D (5 bases). The V and J ends lost 2 bases and 4 bases respectively, with 23 bases between them. The CDR3 sequence is 19 residues long. CDR1 and CDR2 (germline): LGHNA, YSLEER. CDR3 in DNA: TGCGCCAGCAGCCAACACGCCCCCGGGTCTCAGGGCATCACCGGGGAGCTGTTTTTT. It specifies CASSQHAPGSQGITGELFF.

CDR3 DNA: TGTGCCAGCAGCCAAGTTGGGGCGGACACTGAAGCTTTCTTT. Its protein product is CASSQVGADTEAFF. This chain joins TRBV6-6 and TRBJ1-1, with D tentatively TRBD1 (5 bases). V dropped 6 bases and J dropped 3 bases, with 14 bases sitting between them. Germline CDR1 is MNHNY and CDR2 is SVGAGI (reference sequence). This CDR3 is built from 14 residues.

The chain links TRBV7-2 to TRBJ2-3, with 10 bases fitting TRBD1. The CDR3 covers 15 residues. CDR1 is SGHTA, CDR2 FQGNSA, per germline. Trimming cost V 1 base and J 3 bases; bases outside gene matches: 1. The CDR3 spells CASSLEGQGTDTQYF. CDR3 DNA sequence: TGTGCCAGCAGCTTAGAGGGACAGGGGACAGATACGCAGTATTTT.

CDR3 region: CASSFKGGPNTEAFF. CDR3 DNA: TGTGCCAGCAGCTTTAAAGGGGGCCCGAACACTGAAGCTTTCTTT. V and J are TRBV7-6 and TRBJ1-1, with TRBD1 matching over 7 bases. Germline V gene sequence: CDR1 SGHVS, CDR2 FNYEAQ. V lost 3 bases and J lost 1; bases outside the gene matches: 5. CDR3 size: 15 residues.

V and J are TRBV5-8 and TRBJ2-7; 8 nucleotides match TRBD1. The CDR3 runs to 14 residues. The ends lost 5 bases at V and 7 bases at J; junction bases unmatched: 11. In germline, CDR1 is SGHTS, CDR2 YDEGEE. The CDR3 loop is CASRPGTGHREQYF. The CDR3 DNA reads as TGTGCCAGCAGACCCGGGACAGGACATAGGGAGCAGTACTTC.

The chain has TRBV29-1 and TRBJ2-3; TRBD2 matches 9 bases. The V gene's germline CDR1 is SQVTM and CDR2 ANQGSEA. The CDR3 runs 14 residues. With V trimmed by 3 bases and J by 2 bases, 3 bases remained unmatched. CDR3 loop: CSVDLAGVTDTQYF. CDR3 in DNA: TGCAGCGTTGACTTAGCGGGGGTCACAGATACGCAGTATTTT.

The chain couples TRBV5-1 to TRBJ2-6; 9 nucleotides align to TRBD1. J gave up 2 bases and V 0 bases, and 0 bases lay outside the gene matches. Germline CDR1 SGHRS, CDR2 YFSETQ. CDR3 length: 16 amino acids. CDR3 bases: TGCGCCAGCAGCTTGGACAGGGGGCCTGGGGCCAACGTCCTGACTTTC. This codes for CASSLDRGPGANVLTF.

V and J are TRBV7-9 and TRBJ2-2; TRBD1 matches at 9 bases. This CDR3 is 18 amino acids long. V shed 5 bases, J shed 0 bases, and the junction held 10 bases outside the gene matches. Per the germline V gene, CDR1 is SEHNR and CDR2 is FQNEAQ (reference sequence). The CDR3 DNA follows: TGTGCCAGCAGCATAGTGCCCCGGACAGGGGCGAACACCGGGGAGCTGTTTTTT. This codes for CASSIVPRTGANTGELFF.

The chain combines TRBV29-1 with TRBJ1-1; possibly TRBD1 for D (5 bases). The CDR3 covers 11 residues. V gave up 3 bases and J gave up 5 bases, with 7 bases separating them. Germline CDR1 is SQVTM and CDR2 is ANQGSEA. The CDR3 nucleotides are TGCAGCGTTGACAGGGTAACTGAAGCTTTCTTT. It is translated as CSVDRVTEAFF.

The chain employs TRBV19 and TRBJ1-4; TRBD1 is a possible D gene (5 bases). CDR3 size: 13 residues. Germline values: CDR1 LNHDA, CDR2 SQIVND (reference sequence). V lost 5 bases and J 8 bases, leaving 12 bases between the germline ends. The DNA of the CDR3 is TGTGCCAGTAGTGACCTACCAGGGGAAAAACTGTTTTTT. Residues: CASSDLPGEKLFF.

The chain uses TRBV6-5 and TRBJ1-2, with 8 bases identical to TRBD1. Unmatched junction bases numbered 7, after V lost 5 bases and J lost 2 bases. Germline CDR1 MNHEY, CDR2 SVGAGI. This CDR3 region has 15 residues. CDR3 amino acids: CASSTQTGANYGYTF. CDR3 coding DNA: TGTGCCAGCAGTACCCAGACAGGGGCCAACTATGGCTACACCTTC.

The chain carries TRBV5-5 and TRBJ2-6; D is unresolved. V dropped 2 bases and J dropped 0 bases, with 6 bases sitting between them. Germline lookup yields CDR1 SGHKS and CDR2 YYEKEE (reference sequence). CDR3 length equals 15 residues. CDR3 coding DNA: TGTGCCAGCAGCTTACAGAGCTCTGGGGCCAACGTCCTGACTTTC. It encodes CASSLQSSGANVLTF.

Only a few counts were recorded for this clone. The chain is built from TRBV5-5 and TRBJ1-3; D gene unclear. There are 15 residues in the CDR3. The ends were cut back, 0 bases at V and 0 bases at J, with 7 bases in the middle. Germline values: CDR1 SGHKS, CDR2 YYEKEE (reference sequence). CDR3 in amino acids: CASSLELSSGNTIYF. The CDR3 region has the DNA TGTGCCAGCAGCTTGGAGCTGAGCTCTGGAAACACCATATATTTT.

V gene TRBV7-9 combines with J gene TRBJ1-2; perhaps TRBD1 as D (5 bases). Per the germline V gene, CDR1 is SEHNR and CDR2 is FQNEAQ (reference sequence). The CDR3 covers 14 residues. The V end lost 1 base, the J end lost 8 bases, and 14 bases lay between the germline ends. The CDR3 nucleotides are TGTGCCAGCAGCTTAGACTTGGGGGGAGAAGGCTACACCTTC. Encoded protein: CASSLDLGGEGYTF. Together with reference TRBV7-9 and TRBJ1-2, the CDR3 gives the full variable domain: DTGVSQNPRHKITKRGQNVTFRCDPISEHNRLYWYRQTLGQGPEFLTYFQNEAQLEKSRLLSDRFSAERPKGSFSTLEIQRTEQGDSAMYLCASSLDLGGEGYTFGSGTRLTVV.

The CDR3: CASSPVAGERSYEQYF. CDR3 sequence (DNA): TGTGCCAGCAGCCCTGTAGCGGGGGAACGCTCCTACGAGCAGTACTTC. The chain combines TRBV7-9 with TRBJ2-7; 9 positions agree with TRBD2. The length of the CDR3 is 16 residues. V gave up 5 bases and J gave up 0 bases; unmatched junction bases: 8. The germline gives CDR1 SEHNR, CDR2 FQNEAQ (reference sequence).

This chain uses TRBV3-1 (or the pseudogene TRBV3-2) with TRBJ2-5; a weak D match, TRBD2 (5 bases). The CDR3 consists of 14 residues. V was pared by 5 bases and J by 2 bases, with 12 bases between. Germline loops: CDR1 LGHDT, CDR2 YNNKEL (reference sequence). The DNA of the CDR3 is TGTGCCAGCAGCTCACGACGGAGGCAAGAGACCCAGTACTTC. Encoded protein: CASSSRRRQETQYF.

The chain couples TRBV24-1 to TRBJ2-3, with D possibly being TRBD1 (5 bases). The V and J ends lost 2 bases and 4 bases respectively, with 18 bases between them. The CDR3 length is 17 residues. Germline values: CDR1 KGHDR, CDR2 SFDVKD. CDR3 nucleotides: TGTGCCACCAGTGATTGGCGTTCTGGGGCAGGGCCAGATACGCAGTATTTT. Protein product: CATSDWRSGAGPDTQYF.

The V gene is TRBV7-6, the J gene TRBJ2-7, with TRBD1 as a possible D gene (5 bases). The length of the CDR3 is 14 residues. Trimming stripped 2 bases from V and 6 bases from J, with 14 bases between. Germline V gene data show CDR1 as SGHVS and CDR2 as FNYEAQ. The chain's CDR3 is CASSLRQPGREQYF. The CDR3 DNA reads as TGTGCCAGCAGCTTAAGACAGCCTGGTCGCGAGCAGTACTTC.